Below are 10 T cell receptor beta chains sequenced from a single sample in a study of T cell responses to AZD1222 COVID-19 vaccine. Assay: immunoSEQ multiplex PCR; the TCRdb copy retains only in-frame clones and omits some. This table holds over 120,000 clones, about 90% found once. Sequencing was performed on peripheral blood, taken on day 0 of AZD1222 vaccination. These receptors were collected from an adult in good health.

The rearrangement uses TRBV4-2 and TRBJ2-1, with 11 bases fitting TRBD2. Trimming took 0 bases from V and 5 from J; bases not matched to a gene: 12. The CDR3 is 19 amino acids. CDR1 and CDR2 (germline): LGHNA, YNFKEQ. The CDR3: CASSQDRYSGRGPDNEQFF. In DNA form, the CDR3 reads TGTGCCAGCAGCCAAGATCGGTATAGCGGGAGGGGGCCCGACAATGAGCAGTTCTTC.

This clone was observed once. This chain uses TRBV19 with TRBJ1-2; weak D call: TRBD1 (5 bases). The germline V gene has CDR1 LNHDA and CDR2 SQIVND (reference sequence). This CDR3 is 14 amino acids long. V gave up 0 bases and J gave up 5 bases, with 10 bases separating them. The CDR3 spells CASSIDRVRYGYTF. The DNA for the CDR3 is TGTGCCAGTAGTATAGACAGGGTGCGTTATGGCTACACCTTC.

V usage is TRBV14 and J usage is TRBJ2-1; 12 bases align to TRBD2. Trimming removed 1 base from V and 0 bases from J; junction bases left unmatched: 7. The CDR3 is made up of 19 amino acids. CDR1 is SGHDN and CDR2 is FVKESK in the germline V gene. CDR3 bases: TGTGCCAGCAGCCAAGTGGCTAGCGGGAGGGGGAGCTCCTACAATGAGCAGTTCTTC. It yields the protein CASSQVASGRGSSYNEQFF.

To note about this clone: This sample also contains other DNA sequences that code for the same CDR3. The chain carries TRBV10-3 and TRBJ1-2, with D hard to call. The germline V gene encodes CDR1 ENHRY and CDR2 SYGVKD. Trimming shortened V by 6 bases and J by 4 bases, and 6 bases separated the two germline ends. The CDR3 spans 11 residues. In DNA form, the CDR3 reads TGTGCCATCAGCGATTCCTATGGCTACACCTTC. It is translated as CAISDSYGYTF.

The J gene is TRBJ2-7, the V gene TRBV6-5; 10 bases match TRBD2. V was pared by 6 bases and J by 3 bases, with 5 bases of the junction left unmatched. This CDR3 is 14 amino acids long. CDR1 is MNHEY and CDR2 is SVGAGI in the germline V gene. CDR3 sequence reads: CASSGGLAVYEQYF. For the CDR3, the DNA is TGTGCCAGCAGCGGCGGACTAGCGGTCTACGAGCAGTACTTC.

CDR3 nucleotides: TGTGCCAGCAGTTACGGGCCGCAGGGGGGGACCCAGTACTTC. Encoded protein: CASSYGPQGGTQYF. This sequence joins TRBV27 and TRBJ2-5; possibly TRBD1 for D (7 bases). The CDR3 is made up of 14 amino acids. Germline CDR1 is MNHEY and CDR2 is SMNVEV (reference sequence). V lost 4 bases and J lost 7, with 16 bases in between.

The rearrangement joins TRBV6-5 to TRBJ2-7; D is possibly TRBD1 (6 bases). Looked up from germline, CDR1 is MNHEY and CDR2 is SVGAGI. CDR3 size: 14 residues. Trimming removed 5 bases at V and 3 bases at J, with 14 bases between. CDR3 nucleotide sequence: TGTGCCAGCAGTAGACTGGACAGCAACTACGAGCAGTACTTC. It yields the protein CASSRLDSNYEQYF.

V and J are TRBV2 and TRBJ2-2; 7 nucleotides agree with TRBD1. The CDR3 covers 14 residues. Germline lookup yields CDR1 SNHLY and CDR2 FYNNEI. After removal of 4 bases from V and 4 bases from J, the junction contained 3 bases not matched to a gene. Here the CDR3 DNA reads TGTGCCAGCAGTGGACAGGGCTCCACCGGGGAGCTGTTTTTT. Its translation is CASSGQGSTGELFF.

V usage is TRBV10-3 and J usage is TRBJ1-2; TRBD1 matches at 7 bases. Germline V lookup: CDR1 ENHRY, CDR2 SYGVKD. Unmatched junction bases numbered 0, after V lost 0 bases and J lost 2 bases. The CDR3 loop spans 14 amino acids. CDR3: CAISESDRNYGYTF. CDR3 bases: TGTGCCATCAGTGAGTCGGACAGGAACTATGGCTACACCTTC.

Written as DNA, the CDR3 is TGTGCCAGCACACCCAGGGGCTCTGGAAACACCATATATTTT. Translating gives CASTPRGSGNTIYF. The chain combines TRBV6-5 with TRBJ1-3; D is perhaps TRBD1 (6 bases). CDR1 MNHEY and CDR2 SVGAGI come from the germline V gene. V was clipped by 7 bases and J by 0 bases, with 10 bases between them. This CDR3 contains 14 residues.